This TCR beta chain originates from a study of cytomegalovirus exposure and HLA in healthy donors. In the case of this clone: Antigen specificity is unknown.

Study-wide results and caveats: It emerged from a later analysis that several of the most significant clusters appeared to be linked to common viral pathogens. Another analysis was done later, and it associated roughly 15,000 TCR beta sequences with HLA alleles at 0.05 false discovery rate. Certain indistinguishable V segments, among them TRBV6-2 and TRBV6-3, were excluded.

The PCR employed 60 Vbeta primers together with 13 Jbeta primers. Profiled with immunoSEQ multiplex PCR; TCRdb holds only in-frame clones, not every one. The table for this sample gives under 200,000 clones. The germline V and J ends were trimmed by 3 bases and 3 bases, with 16 bases remaining between them. From germline, CDR1 is MGHRA and CDR2 YSYEKL. This CDR3 contains 16 residues. The sequencing input was PBMCs. This receptor was taken from a woman aged 18-35 years in good health and CMV-seropositive. V is TRBV4-1 and J is TRBJ2-3; a possible D gene is TRBD2 (6 bases). The CDR3 DNA is TGCGCCAGCAGCCAGGGCTTGCGGGGTGGGACAGATACGCAGTATTTT. Translation gives CASSQGLRGGTDTQYF.